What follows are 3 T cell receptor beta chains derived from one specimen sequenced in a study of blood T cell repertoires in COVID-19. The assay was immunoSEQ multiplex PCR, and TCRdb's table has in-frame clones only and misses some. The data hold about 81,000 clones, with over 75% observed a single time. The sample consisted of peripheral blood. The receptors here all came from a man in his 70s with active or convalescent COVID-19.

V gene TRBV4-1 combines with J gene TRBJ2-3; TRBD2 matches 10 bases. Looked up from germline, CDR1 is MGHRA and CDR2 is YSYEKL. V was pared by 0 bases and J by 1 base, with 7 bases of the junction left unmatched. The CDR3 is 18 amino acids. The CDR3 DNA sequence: TGCGCCAGCAGCCAAGATAGCCTAGCGGGGGCCCGCACAGATACGCAGTATTTT. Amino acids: CASSQDSLAGARTDTQYF.

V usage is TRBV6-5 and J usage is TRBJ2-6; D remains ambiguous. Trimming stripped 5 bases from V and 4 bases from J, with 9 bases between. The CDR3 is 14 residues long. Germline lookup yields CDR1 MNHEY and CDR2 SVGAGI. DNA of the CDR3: TGTGCCAGCAGTCGACAAACCGGGGCCAACGTCCTGACTTTC. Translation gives CASSRQTGANVLTF.

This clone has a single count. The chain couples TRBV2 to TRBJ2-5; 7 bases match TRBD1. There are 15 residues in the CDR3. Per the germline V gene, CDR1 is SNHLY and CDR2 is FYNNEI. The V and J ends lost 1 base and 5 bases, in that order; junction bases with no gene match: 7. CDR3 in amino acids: CASSEGPGGVETQYF. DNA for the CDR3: TGTGCCAGCAGTGAAGGGCCAGGGGGAGTGGAGACCCAGTACTTC. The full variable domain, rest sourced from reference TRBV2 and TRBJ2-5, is EPEVTQTPSHQVTQMGQEVILRCVPISNHLYFYWYRQILGQKVEFLVSFYNNEISEKSEIFDDQFSVERPDGSNFTLKIRSTKLEDSAMYFCASSEGPGGVETQYFGPGTRLLVL.